The rows below give T cell receptor beta chains drawn from one sample of a study of cytomegalovirus exposure and HLA in healthy donors. Measured with immunoSEQ multiplex PCR; TCRdb has only the in-frame clones, and not every one. Among more than 150,000 clones listed, about 79% were seen once. Sequencing input: PBMCs. The source is a man between 18 and 35 years old in good health and CMV-seronegative. Both conserved end residues are part of each CDR3. The order of the fields is V gene, clone size, J gene, D gene, CDR3 protein, CDR3 DNA. The D gene is left open where the match is weak. For some rows the clone size is stated as once, few or many, or as a class when expanded; others skip it.

V: TRBV7-8; size: .; J: TRBJ2-2; D: TRBD1; CDR3: CASTPDRMAGELFF; DNA: TGTGCCAGCACCCCGGACAGGATGGCCGGGGAGCTGTTTTTT
V: TRBV28; size: .; J: TRBJ2-5; D: .; CDR3: CASSFRFAGREETQYF; DNA: TGTGCCAGCAGTTTCCGATTTGCGGGACGAGAAGAGACCCAGTACTTC
V: TRBV29-1; size: .; J: TRBJ1-2; D: .; CDR3: CSVSGRTSGGYTF; DNA: TGCAGCGTTTCGGGGAGGACCTCGGGGGGCTACACCTTC
V: TRBV6-5; size: .; J: TRBJ1-2; D: TRBD1; CDR3: CASSYLHGTGTGYTF; DNA: TGTGCCAGCAGTTACCTCCACGGGACAGGTACCGGCTACACCTTC
V: TRBV2; size: .; J: TRBJ2-3; D: TRBD1; CDR3: CASRRQGATDTQYF; DNA: TGTGCCAGCAGAAGACAGGGGGCAACAGATACGCAGTATTTT
V: TRBV28; size: .; J: TRBJ2-3; D: .; CDR3: CASSLPGSGTDTQYF; DNA: TGTGCCAGCAGCCTCCCCGGGAGCGGGACAGATACGCAGTATTTT
V: TRBV11-2; size: .; J: TRBJ1-2; D: .; CDR3: CASSLAGPAPIYGYTF; DNA: TGTGCCAGCAGCTTAGCTGGCCCCGCCCCGATATATGGCTACACCTTC
V: TRBV4-1; size: .; J: TRBJ2-2; D: TRBD1; CDR3: CASSQGPGQGATGELFF; DNA: TGCGCCAGCAGCCAAGGGCCGGGACAGGGGGCCACCGGGGAGCTGTTTTTT
V: TRBV6-5; size: once; J: TRBJ2-1; D: TRBD2; CDR3: CASSPTPGLGRQFF; DNA: TGTGCCAGCAGCCCGACCCCCGGACTAGGACGACAGTTCTTC
V: TRBV14; size: .; J: TRBJ1-2; D: .; CDR3: CASSPFTGDYGYTF; DNA: TGTGCCAGCAGCCCGTTCACGGGGGACTATGGCTACACCTTC
V: TRBV18; size: .; J: TRBJ2-5; D: .; CDR3: CASSPYQETQYF; DNA: TGTGCCAGCTCTCCGTACCAAGAGACCCAGTACTTC
V: TRBV7-9; size: .; J: TRBJ2-1; D: .; CDR3: CASSSQGGPYNEQFF; DNA: TGTGCCAGCAGCTCCCAGGGGGGTCCCTACAATGAGCAGTTCTTC
V: TRBV28; size: .; J: TRBJ2-5; D: TRBD1; CDR3: CASTGQGQETQYF; DNA: TGTGCCAGCACCGGACAGGGCCAAGAGACCCAGTACTTC
V: TRBV6-4; size: .; J: TRBJ2-1; D: TRBD2; CDR3: CASSPTSGYNEQFF; DNA: TGTGCCAGCAGCCCTACTAGCGGTTACAATGAGCAGTTCTTC
V: TRBV29-1; size: .; J: TRBJ2-7; D: TRBD1; CDR3: CSVGTAPYEQYF; DNA: TGCAGCGTGGGGACAGCCCCTTACGAGCAGTACTTC
V: TRBV9; size: .; J: TRBJ2-1; D: TRBD1; CDR3: CASSSGQGEYNEQFF; DNA: TGTGCCAGCAGCTCCGGACAGGGGGAATACAATGAGCAGTTCTTC
V: TRBV9; size: few; J: TRBJ2-2; D: .; CDR3: CASSVGDWNTGELFF; DNA: TGTGCCAGCAGCGTAGGGGACTGGAACACCGGGGAGCTGTTTTTT
V: TRBV7-7; size: .; J: TRBJ2-5; D: TRBD2; CDR3: CASKGAAGGETQYF; DNA: TGTGCTAGCAAAGGGGCAGCCGGGGGGGAGACCCAGTACTTC
V: TRBV5-1; size: .; J: TRBJ2-3; D: .; CDR3: CASSPLGGVEGTQYF; DNA: TGCGCCAGCAGCCCGCTAGGGGGTGTTGAAGGGACGCAGTATTTT
V: TRBV7-9; size: once; J: TRBJ2-6; D: .; CDR3: CASPGLPNVLTF; DNA: TGTGCCAGCCCCGGGTTGCCCAACGTCCTGACTTTC
V: TRBV27; size: few; J: TRBJ2-3; D: .; CDR3: CASSLGQGRTDTQYF; DNA: TGTGCCAGCAGTTTAGGGCAGGGGCGCACAGATACGCAGTATTTT
V: TRBV6-6; size: few; J: TRBJ1-1; D: TRBD1; CDR3: CASRGQGGRPEAFF; DNA: TGTGCCAGCAGGGGACAGGGGGGACGCCCTGAAGCTTTCTTT
V: TRBV7-8; size: .; J: TRBJ2-1; D: TRBD2; CDR3: CASSLDWAGGEQFF; DNA: TGTGCCAGCAGCTTAGATTGGGCGGGGGGAGAGCAGTTCTTC
V: TRBV25-1; size: .; J: TRBJ1-2; D: .; CDR3: CASSTLTGGEVTGYTF; DNA: TGTGCCAGCAGTACCCTCACGGGTGGCGAAGTTACCGGCTACACCTTC
V: TRBV9; size: .; J: TRBJ2-6; D: TRBD2; CDR3: CASSVGGGRLSGANVLTF; DNA: TGTGCCAGCAGCGTAGGGGGCGGGAGACTCTCTGGGGCCAACGTCCTGACTTTC
V: TRBV2; size: .; J: TRBJ1-1; D: .; CDR3: CASTSGGGSTEAFF; DNA: TGTGCCAGCACCTCTGGGGGGGGCTCCACTGAAGCTTTCTTT
V: TRBV7-9; size: .; J: TRBJ1-5; D: TRBD1; CDR3: CASSRDRGQGNQPQHF; DNA: TGTGCCAGCAGCCGGGACAGGGGGCAGGGCAATCAGCCCCAGCATTTT
V: TRBV9; size: .; J: TRBJ1-1; D: .; CDR3: CASSVVGGSATEAFF; DNA: TGTGCCAGCAGCGTAGTAGGGGGAAGCGCGACTGAAGCTTTCTTT
V: TRBV28; size: .; J: TRBJ1-3; D: .; CDR3: CASSPPRQGLSGNTIYF; DNA: TGTGCCAGCAGCCCGCCTCGGCAGGGCCTTTCTGGAAACACCATATATTTT
V: TRBV7-6; size: .; J: TRBJ2-1; D: TRBD2; CDR3: CASSFPSGEYDEQFF; DNA: TGTGCCAGCAGCTTCCCTAGCGGGGAATACGATGAGCAGTTCTTC
V: TRBV5-8; size: .; J: TRBJ2-2; D: TRBD2; CDR3: CASSPGTRVPGELFF; DNA: TGTGCCAGCAGCCCCGGGACTAGGGTGCCCGGGGAGCTGTTTTTT
V: TRBV21-1; size: few; J: TRBJ2-7; D: .; CDR3: CASSKGLQAREQYF; DNA: TGTGCCAGCAGCAAAGGGCTACAGGCGAGGGAGCAGTACTTC
V: TRBV15; size: .; J: TRBJ2-3; D: TRBD2; CDR3: CATSSVLAVWGRPPTDTQYF; DNA: TGTGCCACCAGCAGTGTCCTAGCGGTCTGGGGGAGGCCCCCCACAGATACGCAGTATTTT
V: TRBV6-6; size: once; J: TRBJ1-4; D: TRBD1; CDR3: CASIRDGTGGEKPFF; DNA: TGTGCCAGCATCCGGGATGGGACAGGGGGTGAAAAACCGTTTTTT
V: TRBV5-1; size: .; J: TRBJ1-3; D: TRBD1; CDR3: CASSSAVTGTGSGNTIYF; DNA: TGCGCCAGCAGCTCCGCCGTTACCGGGACAGGGTCCGGAAACACCATATATTTT
V: TRBV5-1; size: .; J: TRBJ2-3; D: TRBD2; CDR3: CASSTRTSGGVSTDTQYF; DNA: TGCGCCAGCAGCACTAGGACTAGCGGGGGCGTTAGCACAGATACGCAGTATTTT
V: TRBV19; size: .; J: TRBJ1-3; D: .; CDR3: CASSGPWGLGSGNTIYF; DNA: TGTGCCAGTAGTGGACCGTGGGGGCTGGGTTCTGGAAACACCATATATTTT
V: TRBV30; size: .; J: TRBJ1-1; D: .; CDR3: CAWSAGRSEAFF; DNA: TGTGCCTGGAGCGCCGGGAGGTCTGAAGCTTTCTTT
V: TRBV27; size: .; J: TRBJ2-3; D: TRBD2; CDR3: CASNPSGRSTDTQYF; DNA: TGTGCCAGCAACCCTAGCGGGAGGAGCACAGATACGCAGTATTTT
V: TRBV29-1; size: .; J: TRBJ2-3; D: TRBD2; CDR3: CSVPRLAGNTDTQYF; DNA: TGCAGCGTCCCTAGACTAGCGGGAAACACAGATACGCAGTATTTT
V: TRBV5-3; size: once; J: TRBJ2-3; D: .; CDR3: CARSSFPDTQYF; DNA: TGTGCCAGAAGCTCGTTCCCAGATACGCAGTATTTT
V: TRBV27; size: .; J: TRBJ1-5; D: .; CDR3: CASSRDLLSNQPQHF; DNA: TGTGCCAGCAGTCGGGACTTACTAAGCAATCAGCCCCAGCATTTT
V: TRBV30; size: few; J: TRBJ2-7; D: .; CDR3: CALGEGGGFEQYF; DNA: TGTGCCTTGGGGGAGGGGGGCGGATTCGAGCAGTACTTC